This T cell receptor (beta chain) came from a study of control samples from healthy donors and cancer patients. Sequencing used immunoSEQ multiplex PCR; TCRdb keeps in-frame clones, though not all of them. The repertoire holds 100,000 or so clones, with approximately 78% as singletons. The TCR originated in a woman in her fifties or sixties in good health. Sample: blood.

CDR3 in DNA: TGTGCCAGCAGCCCGGGGACTAGAGGTGAGCAGTTCTTC. Encoded protein: CASSPGTRGEQFF. The genes are TRBV6-5 and TRBJ2-1; TRBD2 matches 8 bases. Germline V gene lookup returns CDR1 MNHEY and CDR2 SVGAGI. The CDR3 contains 13 residues. V trimming: 6 bases; J trimming: 9 bases; junction bases outside the gene matches: 7.